One and the same sample provided the 31 T cell receptor beta chains below, sequenced in a study of T-cell memory formation after mild COVID-19. TCRdb independently ran MiXCR on the 5' RACE reads; one entry per CDR3 protein. The table includes approximately 250,000 distinct CDR3 sequences, 15% to 20% detected once. Input material: PBMCs or a T cell subset sorted from them (not recorded which). The receptors here all came from a man aged 18 to 35 who had mild COVID-19 (a few samples of this study predate the infection). Cell type and time point are not known.

The chain couples TRBV11-2 to TRBJ2-2; TRBD2 aligns across 8 bases. The CDR3 loop spans 17 amino acids. J gave up 0 bases and V 3 bases, and 6 bases lay outside the gene matches. Germline V gives CDR1 SGHAT, CDR2 FQNNGV. CDR3 in amino acids: CASSFPLLAANTGELFF. The CDR3 bases are TGTGCCAGCAGCTTCCCGCTACTAGCGGCGAACACCGGGGAGCTGTTTTTT.

This clonotype was picked up a small number of times. V usage is TRBV5-1 and J usage is TRBJ2-1, with TRBD2 matching 15 bases. This CDR3 region has 15 residues. After removal of 4 bases from V and 10 bases from J, the junction contained 6 bases not matched to a gene. Germline CDR1 reads SGHRS; CDR2 reads YFSETQ. The CDR3 reads CASSRTSGGAGEQFF. The CDR3 DNA reads TGCGCCAGCAGCCGGACTAGCGGGGGGGCCGGGGAGCAGTTCTTC.

Only a few counts were recorded for this clonotype. Its ends do not fully match the called genes, so a read error is possible. V gene TRBV7-9 combines with J gene TRBJ2-3; D not resolved. CDR1 SEHNR and CDR2 FQNEAQ come from the germline V gene (reference sequence). This CDR3 has 13 residues. As DNA, the CDR3 is TGTGCCAGCGGCTTTAGTCCCGCAGATACGCAGTATTTT. This encodes CASGFSPADTQYF.

The chain recombines TRBV6-2 or TRBV6-3 with TRBJ2-7, with D unclear. This CDR3 is built from 16 residues. Germline V gene data show CDR1 as MNHEY and CDR2 as SVGEGT. V was pared by 0 bases and J by 4 bases, with 16 bases between. The CDR3 bases are TGTGCCAGCAGTTACTCGGCTGGGTACAATTCTTACGAGCAGTACTTC. Its protein product is CASSYSAGYNSYEQYF.

The rearrangement uses TRBV7-9 and TRBJ1-3; D is perhaps TRBD1 (5 bases). From germline, CDR1 is SEHNR and CDR2 FQNEAQ (reference sequence). The CDR3 loop spans 17 amino acids. Trimming removed 2 bases from V and 2 bases from J, with 16 bases in between. Here the CDR3 DNA reads TGTGCCAGCAGCTTAAGAAAGGGGTCTCTACCTGGAAACACCATATATTTT. This gives the protein CASSLRKGSLPGNTIYF.

DNA of the CDR3: TGTGCCAGCAGGGGCGGTGGGGGGGGGCTCCGCCAGCCCCAGCATTTT. It specifies CASRGGGGGLRQPQHF. The chain is built from TRBV6-1 and TRBJ1-5; D may be TRBD1 (6 bases). The ends were cut back, 6 bases at V and 7 bases at J, with 22 bases in the middle. The CDR3 has 16 amino acids. The germline V gene has CDR1 MNHNS and CDR2 SASEGT.

This clonotype was found many times. The V call is TRBV28, the J call TRBJ2-5, with 10 bases matching TRBD2. The CDR3 sequence is 15 residues long. Germline-derived CDR1 and CDR2 are MDHEN and SYDVKM. Losses at the gene ends were 8 bases for V and 4 bases for J; bases not matched to a gene: 10. Written as DNA, the CDR3 is TGTGCCAGCCGGTCCTCCGAGCGGGGGGGAGAGACCCAGTACTTC. Translating gives CASRSSERGGETQYF.

J is TRBJ1-2 and V is TRBV4-1; no clear D gene. There are 13 residues in the CDR3. The germline CDR1 and CDR2 sequences are MGHRA and YSYEKL. V lost 1 base, J lost 8 bases, and 11 bases lay in between. The CDR3 sequence is CASSQGGWKGYTF. The CDR3 DNA reads TGCGCCAGCAGCCAAGGAGGGTGGAAGGGCTACACCTTC.

This clonotype was seen a few times. This sequence joins TRBV4-3 and TRBJ1-2, with D possibly being TRBD1 (5 bases). The V gene's germline CDR1 is LGHNA and CDR2 YSLEER. CDR3 length: 15 amino acids. Trimming cost V 3 bases and J 6 bases, with 17 bases left between them. CDR3 sequence (DNA): TGCGCCAGCAGCCAGATCTGGGGCAGGGAGAATGGCTACACCTTC. Amino acids: CASSQIWGRENGYTF.

The chain couples TRBV20-1 to TRBJ2-7; TRBD1 agrees at 8 bases. The germline CDR1 and CDR2 sequences are DFQATT and SNEGSKA (reference sequence). This CDR3 has 13 residues. V trimming: 6 bases; J trimming: 3 bases; junction bases outside the gene matches: 7. The CDR3 loop is CSARGDRGYEQYV. DNA for the CDR3: TGCAGTGCGAGGGGTGACAGGGGCTACGAGCAGTACGTC.

This chain links TRBV5-1 with TRBJ2-4; D possibly uses TRBD1 or TRBD2 (6 bases each). The ends were cut back, 4 bases at V and 8 bases at J, with 13 bases in the middle. This CDR3 comprises 13 residues. Germline V gives CDR1 SGHRS, CDR2 YFSETQ. CDR3 bases: TGCGCCAGCAGCGTACCAGGGGAGGACATTCAGTACTTC. Its translation is CASSVPGEDIQYF.

The rearrangement links TRBV5-1 to TRBJ2-4; D not resolved. The CDR3 is 14 amino acids. Per germline, CDR1 SGHRS and CDR2 YFSETQ. Trimming left V 4 bases short and J 6 bases short, with 14 bases between. For the CDR3, the DNA is TGCGCCAGCAGCCAGGACCTACAGACAAACATTCAGTACTTC. Encoded protein: CASSQDLQTNIQYF.

V gene TRBV7-2 combines with J gene TRBJ2-3; TRBD1 agrees at 9 bases. Unmatched junction bases numbered 1, after V lost 5 bases and J lost 4 bases. Germline V lookup: CDR1 SGHTA, CDR2 FQGNSA. This CDR3 has 13 amino acids. CDR3 in DNA: TGTGCCAGCAGCCGGGACAGGGCAGATACGCAGTATTTT. It is translated as CASSRDRADTQYF.

This clonotype was seen a few times. The gene calls are TRBV12-3 or TRBV12-4 and TRBJ1-6, with 7 nucleotides matching TRBD1. CDR3 length: 15 residues. Trimming took 6 bases from V and 6 from J; bases not matched to a gene: 8. CDR3 bases: TGTGCCAGCAGCCCCAGGGGGTGGGGTAATTCACCCCTCCACTTT. Protein sequence: CASSPRGWGNSPLHF.

This clonotype was found a few times. The chain carries TRBV11-2 and TRBJ2-7; 14 nucleotides agree with TRBD2. The V gene's germline CDR1 is SGHAT and CDR2 FQNNGV. V was pared by 5 bases and J by 3 bases, with 9 bases of the junction left unmatched. The CDR3 contains 17 residues. The CDR3 loop is CASSPALGLAGGYEQYV. CDR3 bases: TGTGCCAGCAGCCCCGCCTTAGGACTAGCGGGGGGCTACGAGCAGTACGTC.

This clonotype was counted at least ten times. The V call is TRBV12-3 or TRBV12-4, the J call TRBJ2-7, with a tentative D call TRBD1 (6 bases). The ends were cut back, 8 bases at V and 7 bases at J, with 21 bases in the middle. This CDR3 spans 14 amino acids. This CDR3 is CASRASGTWQEQYF. The CDR3 bases are TGTGCCAGCCGTGCATCAGGGACATGGCAAGAGCAGTACTTC.

This clonotype was recorded many times. The chain employs TRBV5-5 and TRBJ1-2; D not resolved. V lost 0 bases and J lost 3, with 12 bases in between. The CDR3 covers 15 residues. Germline CDR1 reads SGHKS; CDR2 reads YYEKEE (reference sequence). For the CDR3, the DNA is TGTGCCAGCAGCTTGGAGGTGACTTACTACTATGGCTACACCTTC. Its protein product is CASSLEVTYYYGYTF.

This clonotype has a handful of counts. The J gene is TRBJ1-1, the V gene TRBV9; D is uncertain. V was shortened by 3 bases and J by 8 bases, with 14 bases between the two germline ends. This CDR3 spans 13 amino acids. Germline CDR1 and CDR2: SGDLS and YYNGEE. The CDR3 DNA follows: TGTGCCAGCAGCGCCTCAGGCGTCGTCGAAGCTTTCTTT. Protein sequence: CASSASGVVEAFF. Full variable domain (missing parts from reference TRBV9 and TRBJ1-1): DSGVTQTPKHLITATGQRVTLRCSPRSGDLSVYWYQQSLDQGLQFLIQYYNGEERAKGNILERFSAQQFPDLHSELNLSSLELGDSALYFCASSASGVVEAFFGQGTRLTVV.

This clonotype was seen only a few times. The chain is built from TRBV4-2 and TRBJ2-3; no reliable D call. This CDR3 contains 15 residues. The V and J ends lost 3 bases and 4 bases respectively, with 14 bases between them. The germline CDR1 and CDR2 sequences are LGHNA and YNFKEQ. The chain's CDR3 is CASSQVASVPDTQYF. CDR3 DNA sequence: TGTGCCAGCAGCCAGGTAGCTTCGGTCCCAGATACGCAGTATTTT.

The chain links TRBV20-1 to TRBJ2-5, with TRBD2 identical over 13 bases. CDR1 DFQATT and CDR2 SNEGSKA come from the germline V gene (reference sequence). J was trimmed by 5 bases and V by 5 bases; bases with no gene match: 11. The CDR3 loop spans 16 amino acids. The CDR3 sequence is CSARPLAGGPRETQYF. DNA of the CDR3: TGCAGTGCTCGCCCACTAGCGGGGGGGCCCCGGGAGACCCAGTACTTC.

The genes are TRBV25-1 and TRBJ2-5; 11 bases are a match to TRBD2. V lost 3 bases, J lost 1 base, and 7 bases stayed unmatched. The germline gives CDR1 MGHDK, CDR2 SYGVNS. This CDR3 is 17 amino acids long. For the CDR3, the DNA is TGTGCCAGCAGTGAGGGGACTAGCGGAAGACTCCAAGAGACCCAGTACTTC. The encoded protein is CASSEGTSGRLQETQYF.

CDR3 DNA sequence: TGCGCCTCCGGCGGGGGAGGCTCCTACAATGAGCAGTTCTTC. It specifies CASGGGGSYNEQFF. The chain uses TRBV5-1 and TRBJ2-1; 7 bases agree with TRBD2. The CDR3 length is 14 residues. CDR1 is SGHRS, CDR2 YFSETQ, per germline. Germline trimming cut 10 bases from V and 0 bases from J; bases unmatched to any gene: 7.

The chain joins TRBV10-2 to TRBJ2-7; 7 bases are shared with TRBD2. V dropped 6 bases and J dropped 2; count of bases not matched to a gene: 1. This CDR3 spans 12 amino acids. In germline, CDR1 is WSHSY, CDR2 SAAADI. CDR3 loop: CASRGGAYEQYF. The CDR3 DNA is TGCGCCAGCAGGGGGGGGGCCTACGAGCAGTACTTC.

The CDR3 is CASSLNRGREKLFF. The CDR3 region has the DNA TGTGCCAGCAGCTTAAATAGGGGGCGTGAAAAACTGTTTTTT. The gene calls are TRBV7-2 and TRBJ1-4, with 7 positions matching TRBD1. CDR1 is SGHTA and CDR2 is FQGNSA in the germline V gene. V gave up 2 bases and J gave up 7 bases; unmatched junction bases: 4. The CDR3 runs to 14 residues.

A few counts support this clonotype. The chain is built from TRBV29-1 and TRBJ2-7; possibly TRBD1 for D (5 bases). The CDR3 sequence is 13 residues long. Trimming cost V 0 bases and J 6 bases, with 12 bases left between them. CDR1 SQVTM and CDR2 ANQGSEA come from the germline V gene. The CDR3 sequence: CSVEDQAGLEQYF. CDR3 coding DNA: TGCAGCGTTGAAGATCAGGCAGGGCTCGAGCAGTACTTC.

The chain links TRBV9 to TRBJ2-3; TRBD2 matches at 7 bases. Trimming at V came to 5 bases and at J to 2 bases, leaving 11 bases not matched to a gene. Germline V gene lookup returns CDR1 SGDLS and CDR2 YYNGEE. This CDR3 is built from 16 residues. In nucleotides, the CDR3 is TGTGCCAGCAGTGATGATAGCGGGTATAACACAGATACGCAGTATTTT. Translated: CASSDDSGYNTDTQYF.

The chain joins TRBV29-1 to TRBJ2-6; D call uncertain. Deletions cut 4 bases from V and 4 bases from J, with 8 bases between. Looked up from germline, CDR1 is SQVTM and CDR2 is ANQGSEA. CDR3 length equals 13 residues. This CDR3 is CSVAMVGANVLTF. The CDR3 DNA reads as TGCAGCGTTGCCATGGTCGGGGCCAACGTCCTGACTTTC.

This clonotype showed up just a few times. The rearrangement links TRBV29-1 to TRBJ1-1; 7 nucleotides line up with TRBD1. The CDR3 length is 13 residues. V trimming: 7 bases; J trimming: 5 bases; junction bases outside the gene matches: 10. Germline V gene data show CDR1 as SQVTM and CDR2 as ANQGSEA. The CDR3 DNA reads TGCAGCGCAGATTACAGGGGTGGGACTGAAGCTTTCTTT. Protein product: CSADYRGGTEAFF.

The V call is TRBV9, the J call TRBJ2-1; 7 positions agree with TRBD1. The CDR3 contains 14 residues. Germline CDR1 is SGDLS and CDR2 is YYNGEE. V gave up 3 bases and J gave up 7 bases; unmatched junction bases: 7. CDR3 sequence (DNA): TGTGCCAGCAGCGCAACATCGACAGGGAATGAGCAGTTCTTC. Its protein is CASSATSTGNEQFF.

This clonotype was counted a few times. The chain couples TRBV20-1 to TRBJ2-3; D unclear. CDR3 length equals 13 residues. The germline V gene encodes CDR1 DFQATT and CDR2 SNEGSKA (reference sequence). Trimming took off 3 bases at V and 6 bases at J, with 13 bases between the two ends. This CDR3 reads CSARAGPRDTQYF. In DNA, the CDR3 is TGCAGTGCTAGGGCTGGACCGCGGGATACGCAGTATTTT.

The rearrangement links TRBV2 to TRBJ1-2; D is unclear. The germline gives CDR1 SNHLY, CDR2 FYNNEI. V lost 6 bases, J lost 8 bases, and 10 bases lay in between. The CDR3 totals 11 residues. In DNA form, the CDR3 reads TGTGCCAGCAGGGATTTCGCAGGCTACACCTTC. Translation gives CASRDFAGYTF.